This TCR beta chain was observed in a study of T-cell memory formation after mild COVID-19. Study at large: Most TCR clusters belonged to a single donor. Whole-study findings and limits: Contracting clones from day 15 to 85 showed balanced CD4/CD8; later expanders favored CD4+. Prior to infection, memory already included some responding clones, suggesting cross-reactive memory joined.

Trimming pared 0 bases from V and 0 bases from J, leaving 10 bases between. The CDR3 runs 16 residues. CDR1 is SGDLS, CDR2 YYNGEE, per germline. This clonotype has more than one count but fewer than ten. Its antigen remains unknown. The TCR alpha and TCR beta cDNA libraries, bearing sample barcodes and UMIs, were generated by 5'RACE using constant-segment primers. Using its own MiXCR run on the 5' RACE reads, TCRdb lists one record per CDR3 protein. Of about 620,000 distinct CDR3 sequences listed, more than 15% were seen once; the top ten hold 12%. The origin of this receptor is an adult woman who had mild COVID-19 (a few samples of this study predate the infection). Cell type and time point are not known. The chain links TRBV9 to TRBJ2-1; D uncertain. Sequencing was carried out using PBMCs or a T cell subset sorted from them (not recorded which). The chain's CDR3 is CASSVDLGGSYNEQFF. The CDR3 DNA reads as TGTGCCAGCAGCGTAGATCTAGGTGGCTCCTACAATGAGCAGTTCTTC.